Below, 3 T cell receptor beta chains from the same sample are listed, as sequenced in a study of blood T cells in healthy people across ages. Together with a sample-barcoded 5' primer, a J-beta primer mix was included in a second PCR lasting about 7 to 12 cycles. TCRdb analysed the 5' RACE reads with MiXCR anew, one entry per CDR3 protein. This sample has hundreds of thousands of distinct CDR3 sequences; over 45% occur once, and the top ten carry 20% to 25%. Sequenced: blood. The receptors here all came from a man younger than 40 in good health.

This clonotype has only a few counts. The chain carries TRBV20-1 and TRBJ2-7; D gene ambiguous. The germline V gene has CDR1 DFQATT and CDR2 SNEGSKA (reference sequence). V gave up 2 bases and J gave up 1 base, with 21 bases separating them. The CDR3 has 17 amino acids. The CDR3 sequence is CSARLVSGMPPSYEQYF. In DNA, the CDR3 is TGCAGTGCTAGATTAGTCTCTGGGATGCCCCCATCCTACGAGCAGTACTTC.

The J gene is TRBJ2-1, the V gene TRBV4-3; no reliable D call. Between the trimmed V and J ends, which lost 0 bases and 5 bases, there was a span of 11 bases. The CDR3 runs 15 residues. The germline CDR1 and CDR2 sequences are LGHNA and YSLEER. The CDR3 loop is CASSQDRAGNNEQFF. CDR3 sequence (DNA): TGCGCCAGCAGCCAAGATCGGGCAGGTAACAATGAGCAGTTCTTC.

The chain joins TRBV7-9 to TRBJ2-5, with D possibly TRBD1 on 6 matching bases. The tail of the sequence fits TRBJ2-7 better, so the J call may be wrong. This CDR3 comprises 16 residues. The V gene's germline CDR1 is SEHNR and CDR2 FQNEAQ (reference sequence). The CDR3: CASSLAQTGSGYEQYF. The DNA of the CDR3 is TGTGCCAGCAGCTTAGCCCAAACAGGGTCAGGATACGAGCAGTACTTC.